The 14 T cell receptor beta chains in this list originate from one sample, sequenced in a study of T cell repertoires in cytomegalovirus infection. MiXCR, applied by TCRdb to the reads, yields one record per CDR3 protein. The sample yields under 350,000 distinct CDR3 sequences, around 9.6% seen once. Input material: PBMCs. The receptors originated from a human donor in good health (CMV status not recorded). Some clones in this sample may be carry-over from other donors' samples.

Ten or more counts support this clonotype. The rearrangement uses TRBV29-1 and TRBJ1-1, with D maybe TRBD1 (6 bases). The CDR3 is 13 residues long. Trimming cost V 6 bases and J 3 bases, with 14 bases left between them. Germline assignment: CDR1 SQVTM and CDR2 ANQGSEA. The CDR3 nucleotides read TGCAGCGTCGGGGGGCGAGGGTACACTGAAGCTTTCTTT. This gives the protein CSVGGRGYTEAFF.

This clonotype was picked up many times. The rearrangement links TRBV7-8 to TRBJ2-2, with 11 bases lining up with TRBD2. Germline V gene data show CDR1 as SGHVS and CDR2 as FQNEAQ. The CDR3 spans 18 residues. V lost 6 bases to trimming and J lost 5 bases; unmatched junction nucleotides: 14. The CDR3 is CASSLGAPSGGKTGELFF. The CDR3 nucleotides read TGTGCCAGCAGTCTAGGGGCCCCTAGCGGGGGGAAGACCGGGGAGCTGTTTTTT. The full variable domain, rest sourced from reference TRBV7-8 and TRBJ2-2, is GAGVSQSPRYKVAKRGQDVALRCDPISGHVSLFWYQQALGQGPEFLTYFQNEAQLDKSGLPSDRFFAERPEGSVSTLKIQRTQQEDSAVYLCASSLGAPSGGKTGELFFGEGSRLTVL.

This clonotype was seen more than once but under ten times. The rearrangement links TRBV20-1 to TRBJ1-2, with D hard to call. Germline-derived CDR1 and CDR2 are DFQATT and SNEGSKA (reference sequence). The V end lost 5 bases, the J end lost 8 bases, and 15 bases lay between the germline ends. The CDR3 extends over 12 amino acids. This chain's CDR3 is CSAPWPPGGYTF. The CDR3 coding sequence is TGCAGTGCTCCTTGGCCCCCGGGAGGCTACACCTTC.

This clonotype was picked up many times. The CDR3 nucleotides read TGCAGCGTTGGGGGCTCGTTAAGACACGAGCAGTACTTC. Amino acid sequence: CSVGGSLRHEQYF. The chain couples TRBV29-1 to TRBJ2-7; D might be TRBD1 (5 bases). Germline V CDR1 and CDR2: SQVTM, ANQGSEA. Deletions cut 4 bases from V and 5 bases from J, with 15 bases between. The CDR3 spans 13 residues.

This clonotype came up many times. V usage is TRBV20-1 and J usage is TRBJ2-3; unclear D gene. CDR3 length: 13 residues. V shed 0 bases and J shed 6 bases, with 10 bases lying between them. Per the germline V gene, CDR1 is DFQATT and CDR2 is SNEGSKA (reference sequence). CDR3 sequence reads: CSARERSYDTQYF. The CDR3, as DNA: TGCAGTGCTAGAGAGCGTAGCTACGATACGCAGTATTTT.

This clonotype was recorded at least ten times. V usage is TRBV7-2 and J usage is TRBJ2-1; the D gene could be TRBD1 or TRBD2 (5 bases each). In germline, CDR1 is SGHTA, CDR2 FQGNSA. The CDR3 has 12 residues. V gave up 7 bases and J gave up 12 bases, with 16 bases separating them. In DNA, the CDR3 is TGTGCCAGCACTACCCTAATTGGGGGGCAGTTCTTC. Amino acids: CASTTLIGGQFF. Variable domain in full (rest from reference TRBV7-2 and TRBJ2-1): GAGVSQSPSNKVTEKGKDVELRCDPISGHTALYWYRQSLGQGLEFLIYFQGNSAPDKSGLPSDRFSAERTGGSVSTLTIQRTQQEDSAVYLCASTTLIGGQFFGPGTRLTVL.

Here the CDR3 reads CSAPTSGGAGEQFF. Written as DNA, the CDR3 is TGCAGTGCGCCGACTAGCGGGGGGGCCGGTGAGCAGTTCTTC. The J gene is TRBJ2-1, the V gene TRBV20-1, with TRBD2 matching over 14 bases. The trim removed 6 bases at V and 9 bases at J, leaving 7 bases unmatched. CDR3 size: 14 residues. Germline-derived CDR1 and CDR2 are DFQATT and SNEGSKA (reference sequence).

CDR3 bases: TGCAGTGCTAGAGATGATGGGGGGCGCGACACTGAAGCTTTCTTT. Translated: CSARDDGGRDTEAFF. The chain uses TRBV20-1 and TRBJ1-1; D possibly corresponds to TRBD1 (6 bases). Looked up from germline, CDR1 is DFQATT and CDR2 is SNEGSKA (reference sequence). V lost 0 bases and J lost 3, with 14 bases in between. The CDR3 is 15 amino acids.

This clonotype was counted many times. This rearrangement joins TRBV19 to TRBJ1-1; no clear D. Germline V gives CDR1 LNHDA, CDR2 SQIVND (reference sequence). The CDR3 extends over 11 amino acids. V was shortened by 10 bases and J by 3 bases, with 9 bases between the two germline ends. The CDR3: CAINTYTEAFF. The CDR3 nucleotides read TGTGCCATAAACACCTACACTGAAGCTTTCTTT.

The chain recombines TRBV20-1 with TRBJ1-6; 9 bases are a match to TRBD1. J lost 10 bases, V lost 3 bases, and 7 bases had no gene match. Looked up from germline, CDR1 is DFQATT and CDR2 is SNEGSKA (reference sequence). The CDR3 consists of 14 residues. The CDR3 reads CSASSGQGESPLHF. CDR3 DNA: TGCAGTGCTAGCTCGGGACAGGGAGAATCACCCCTCCACTTT.

This clonotype was seen repeatedly, ten times or more. The rearrangement uses TRBV7-9 and TRBJ2-3, with D unresolved. The germline V and J ends were trimmed by 3 bases and 2 bases, with 3 bases remaining between them. Germline assignment: CDR1 SEHNR and CDR2 FQNEAQ (reference sequence). The CDR3 has 12 amino acids. The CDR3 reads CASSLDTDTQYF. As DNA, the CDR3 is TGTGCCAGCAGCTTGGACACAGATACGCAGTATTTT.

The gene calls are TRBV6-6 and TRBJ1-6; unclear D gene. Germline V lookup: CDR1 MNHNY, CDR2 SVGAGI (reference sequence). Trimming removed 5 bases from V and 9 bases from J, with 14 bases in between. This CDR3 is built from 14 residues. The CDR3 reads CASSQTLGSSPLHF. As DNA, the CDR3 is TGTGCCAGCAGTCAAACATTGGGGAGTTCACCCCTCCACTTT.

This clonotype came up many times. This chain joins TRBV7-8 and TRBJ1-2; tentative D call: TRBD1 (6 bases). This CDR3 contains 16 residues. The V gene lost 0 bases and the J gene lost 2 bases, with 13 bases spanning the gap. Germline lookup yields CDR1 SGHVS and CDR2 FQNEAQ. CDR3 sequence (DNA): TGTGCCAGCAGCTTAGCGGACTTGACAGGAAACTATGGCTACACCTTC. Translation: CASSLADLTGNYGYTF.

This rearrangement joins TRBV4-2 to TRBJ1-6, with D uncertain. The CDR3 is made up of 15 amino acids. Germline lookup yields CDR1 LGHNA and CDR2 YNFKEQ. Trimming cost V 0 bases and J 10 bases, with 13 bases left between them. CDR3 loop: CASSQERGVRSPLHF. CDR3 nucleotides: TGTGCCAGCAGCCAAGAGCGGGGTGTTAGATCACCCCTCCACTTT.